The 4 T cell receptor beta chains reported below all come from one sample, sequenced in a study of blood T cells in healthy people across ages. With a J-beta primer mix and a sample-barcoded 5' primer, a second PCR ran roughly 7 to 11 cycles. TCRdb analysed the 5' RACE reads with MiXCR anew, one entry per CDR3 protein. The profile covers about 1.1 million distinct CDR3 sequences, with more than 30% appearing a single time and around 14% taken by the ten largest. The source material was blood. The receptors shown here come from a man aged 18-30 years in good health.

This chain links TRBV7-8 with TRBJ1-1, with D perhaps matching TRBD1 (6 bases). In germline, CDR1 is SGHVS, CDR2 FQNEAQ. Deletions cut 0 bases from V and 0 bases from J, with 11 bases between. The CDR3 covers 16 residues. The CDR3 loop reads CASSLATGTLNTEAFF. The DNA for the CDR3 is TGTGCCAGCAGCTTAGCCACCGGGACACTGAACACTGAAGCTTTCTTT.

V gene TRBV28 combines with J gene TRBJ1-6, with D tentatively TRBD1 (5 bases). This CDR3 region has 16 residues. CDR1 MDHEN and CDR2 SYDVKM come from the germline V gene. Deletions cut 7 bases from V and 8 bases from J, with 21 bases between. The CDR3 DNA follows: TGTGCCAGCATAACTATCAGGGATGGTTGGGATTCACCCCTCCACTTT. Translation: CASITIRDGWDSPLHF.

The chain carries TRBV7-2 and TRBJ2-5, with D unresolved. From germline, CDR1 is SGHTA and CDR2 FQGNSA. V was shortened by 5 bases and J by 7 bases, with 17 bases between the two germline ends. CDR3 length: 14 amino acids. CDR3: CASSPVPGYGTQYF. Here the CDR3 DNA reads TGTGCCAGCAGCCCCGTCCCAGGTTACGGGACCCAGTACTTC.

The chain's CDR3 is CASSLYGGHQPQHF. CDR3 sequence (DNA): TGTGCCAGCAGCTTATATGGGGGGCATCAGCCCCAGCATTTT. The chain joins TRBV7-8 to TRBJ1-5, with a possible D match to TRBD1 (6 bases). V was pared by 2 bases and J by 5 bases, with 10 bases between. Germline CDR1 and CDR2: SGHVS and FQNEAQ. This CDR3 region has 14 residues.